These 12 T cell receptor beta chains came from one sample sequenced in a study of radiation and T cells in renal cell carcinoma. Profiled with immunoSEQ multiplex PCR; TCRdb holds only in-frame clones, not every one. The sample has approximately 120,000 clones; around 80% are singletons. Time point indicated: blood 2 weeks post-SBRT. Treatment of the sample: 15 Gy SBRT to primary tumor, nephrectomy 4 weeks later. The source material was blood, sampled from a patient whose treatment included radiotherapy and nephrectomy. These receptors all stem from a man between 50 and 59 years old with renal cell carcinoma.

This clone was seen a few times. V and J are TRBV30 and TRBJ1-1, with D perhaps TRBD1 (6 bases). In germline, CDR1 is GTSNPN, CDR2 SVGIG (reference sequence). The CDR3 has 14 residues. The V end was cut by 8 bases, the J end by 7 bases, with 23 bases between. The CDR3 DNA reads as TGTGCCACGATATGGAATACAGGGCGGGATGAAGCTTTCTTT. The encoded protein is CATIWNTGRDEAFF.

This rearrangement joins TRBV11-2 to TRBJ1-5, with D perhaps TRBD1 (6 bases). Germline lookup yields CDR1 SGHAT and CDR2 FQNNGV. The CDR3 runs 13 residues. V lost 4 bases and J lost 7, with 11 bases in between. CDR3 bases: TGTGCCAGCAGCTCCCAAGGGGGACAGCCCCAGCATTTT. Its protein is CASSSQGGQPQHF.

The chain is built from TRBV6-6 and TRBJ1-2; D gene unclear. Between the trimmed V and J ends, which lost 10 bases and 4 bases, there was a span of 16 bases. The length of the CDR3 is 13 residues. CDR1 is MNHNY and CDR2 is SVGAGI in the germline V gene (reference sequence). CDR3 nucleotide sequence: TGTGCCACCCATAGTAGGTCCTCCTATGGCTACACCTTC. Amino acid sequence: CATHSRSSYGYTF.

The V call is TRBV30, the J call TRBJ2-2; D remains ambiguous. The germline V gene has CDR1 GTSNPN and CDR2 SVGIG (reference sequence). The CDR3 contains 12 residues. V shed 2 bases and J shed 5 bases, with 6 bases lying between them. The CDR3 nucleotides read TGTGCCTGGAGTTTTGGTACCGGGGAGCTGTTTTTT. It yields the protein CAWSFGTGELFF.

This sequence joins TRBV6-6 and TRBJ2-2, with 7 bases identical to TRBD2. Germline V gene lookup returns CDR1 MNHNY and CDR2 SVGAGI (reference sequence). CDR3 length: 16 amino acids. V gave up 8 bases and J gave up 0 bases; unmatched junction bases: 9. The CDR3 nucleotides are TGTGCCAGCGGAAACCGGGGGACTACGAACACCGGGGAGCTGTTTTTT. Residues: CASGNRGTTNTGELFF.

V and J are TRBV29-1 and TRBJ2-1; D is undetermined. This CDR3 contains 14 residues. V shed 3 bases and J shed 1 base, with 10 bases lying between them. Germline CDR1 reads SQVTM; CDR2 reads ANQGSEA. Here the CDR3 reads CSVDLWSSYNEQFF. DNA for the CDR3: TGCAGCGTTGATCTCTGGAGTTCCTACAATGAGCAGTTCTTC.

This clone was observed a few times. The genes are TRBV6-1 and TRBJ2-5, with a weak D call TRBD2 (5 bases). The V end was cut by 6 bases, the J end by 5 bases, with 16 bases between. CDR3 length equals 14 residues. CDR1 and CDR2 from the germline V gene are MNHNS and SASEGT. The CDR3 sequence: CASRPSLSRETQYF. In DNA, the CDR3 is TGTGCCAGCAGGCCTAGCCTTTCCAGGGAGACCCAGTACTTC.

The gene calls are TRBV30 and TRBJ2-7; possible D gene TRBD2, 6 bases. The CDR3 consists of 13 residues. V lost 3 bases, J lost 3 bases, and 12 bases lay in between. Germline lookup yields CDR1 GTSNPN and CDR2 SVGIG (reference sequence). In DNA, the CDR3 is TGTGCCTGGAGGGGGGGACTTCACTACGAGCAGTACTTC. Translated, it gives CAWRGGLHYEQYF.

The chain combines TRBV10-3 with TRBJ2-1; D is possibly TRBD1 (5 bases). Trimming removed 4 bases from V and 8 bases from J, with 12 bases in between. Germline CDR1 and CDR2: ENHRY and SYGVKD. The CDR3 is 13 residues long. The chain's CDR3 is CAISGETGHEQFF. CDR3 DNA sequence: TGTGCCATCAGTGGGGAAACAGGTCATGAGCAGTTCTTC.

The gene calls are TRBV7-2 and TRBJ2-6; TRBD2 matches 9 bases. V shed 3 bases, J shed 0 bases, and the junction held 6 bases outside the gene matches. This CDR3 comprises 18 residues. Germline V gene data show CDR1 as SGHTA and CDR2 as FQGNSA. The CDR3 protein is CASSFESSGASGANVLTF. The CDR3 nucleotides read TGTGCCAGCAGCTTCGAATCTAGCGGGGCCTCTGGGGCCAACGTCCTGACTTTC.

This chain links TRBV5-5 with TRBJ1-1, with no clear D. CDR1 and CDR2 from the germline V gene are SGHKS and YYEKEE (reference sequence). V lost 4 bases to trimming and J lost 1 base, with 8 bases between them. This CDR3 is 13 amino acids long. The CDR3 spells CASSVFWNTEAFF. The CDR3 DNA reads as TGTGCCAGCAGCGTCTTTTGGAACACTGAAGCTTTCTTT. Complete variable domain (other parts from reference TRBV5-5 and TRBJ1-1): DAGVTQSPTHLIKTRGQQVTLRCSPISGHKSVSWYQQVLGQGPQFIFQYYEKEERGRGNFPDRFSARQFPNYSSELNVNALLLGDSALYLCASSVFWNTEAFFGQGTRLTVV.

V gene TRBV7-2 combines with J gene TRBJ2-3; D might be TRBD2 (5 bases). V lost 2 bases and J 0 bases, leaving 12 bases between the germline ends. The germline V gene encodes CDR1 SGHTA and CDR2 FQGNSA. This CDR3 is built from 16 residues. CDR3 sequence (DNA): TGTGCCAGCAGCTTAAATCCCCCGGGGAGCACAGATACGCAGTATTTT. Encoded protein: CASSLNPPGSTDTQYF. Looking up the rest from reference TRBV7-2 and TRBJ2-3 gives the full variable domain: GAGVSQSPSNKVTEKGKDVELRCDPISGHTALYWYRQSLGQGLEFLIYFQGNSAPDKSGLPSDRFSAERTGGSVSTLTIQRTQQEDSAVYLCASSLNPPGSTDTQYFGPGTRLTVL.